This entry concerns a single T cell receptor beta chain. As handled by the study authors: Estimation of nucleated cell counts relied on the amplification of reference gene primers. The repertoire was sequenced with immunoSEQ multiplex PCR; TCRdb's copy has only in-frame clones and lacks some. For V, J and clone size, that table is used; D and trimming come from the DNA. This sample has about 42,000 clones, with 80% to 90% found just once. Germline-derived CDR1 and CDR2 are SGDLS and YYNGEE. The CDR3 extends over 16 amino acids. Trimming at V came to 4 bases and at J to 0 bases, leaving 4 bases not matched to a gene. The data derive from a study of blood T cell repertoires in COVID-19. Study at large: Spain, Italy and the United States supplied samples that represented acute and convalescent COVID-19. Sources were T cells, B-cell-depleted T cells, or PBMCs; the material itself was cDNA or gDNA.

The rearrangement joins TRBV9 to TRBJ2-1; TRBD2 matches 10 bases. The sequenced sample was peripheral blood. The clonotype comes from a man aged 25 to 40 with active or convalescent COVID-19. The CDR3 sequence: CASSTRTSGSYNEQFF. In DNA form, the CDR3 reads TGTGCCAGCAGCACCCGGACTAGCGGCTCCTACAATGAGCAGTTCTTC.